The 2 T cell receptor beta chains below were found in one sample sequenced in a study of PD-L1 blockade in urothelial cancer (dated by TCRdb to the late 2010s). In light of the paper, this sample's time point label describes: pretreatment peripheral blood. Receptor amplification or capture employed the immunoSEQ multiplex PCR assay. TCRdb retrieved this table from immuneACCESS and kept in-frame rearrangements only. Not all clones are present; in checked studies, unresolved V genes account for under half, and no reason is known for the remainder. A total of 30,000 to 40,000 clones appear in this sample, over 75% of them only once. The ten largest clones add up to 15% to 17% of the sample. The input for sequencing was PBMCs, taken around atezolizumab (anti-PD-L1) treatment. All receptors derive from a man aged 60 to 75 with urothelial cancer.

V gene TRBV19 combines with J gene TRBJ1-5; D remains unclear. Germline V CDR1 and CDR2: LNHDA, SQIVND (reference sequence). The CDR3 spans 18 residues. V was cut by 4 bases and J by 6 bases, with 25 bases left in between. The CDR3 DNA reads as TGTGCCAGTAGTAGGGCACGGGGAAGCGCCGCCGGAGGTCAGCCCCAGCATTTT. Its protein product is CASSRARGSAAGGQPQHF.

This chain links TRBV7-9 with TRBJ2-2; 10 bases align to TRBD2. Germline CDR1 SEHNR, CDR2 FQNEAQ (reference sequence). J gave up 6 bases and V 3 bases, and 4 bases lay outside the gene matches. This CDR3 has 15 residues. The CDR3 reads CASSLRLAGAGELFF. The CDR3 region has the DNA TGTGCCAGCAGCTTGCGACTAGCGGGTGCCGGGGAGCTGTTTTTT.